A single sample gave rise to the 6 T cell receptor beta chains below, sequenced in a study of OX40 agonist ivuxolimab in advanced cancers. Generated by immunoSEQ multiplex PCR, the TCRdb table keeps only in-frame clones and is missing some. Among nearly 80,000 clones, roughly 84% were seen once, and the ten largest hold over 3%. Sequenced here: CD4+ or CD8+ T cells sorted from blood, sampled in a trial of the OX40 agonist ivuxolimab. The source is an adult with an advanced solid tumor such as melanoma, head and neck, liver or kidney cancer.

V gene TRBV4-1 combines with J gene TRBJ2-3, with 7 positions matching TRBD2. Germline-derived CDR1 and CDR2 are MGHRA and YSYEKL. This CDR3 region has 17 residues. V shed 5 bases and J 2 bases; nucleotides not matched to a gene: 13. CDR3 sequence: CASSSLALADLTDTQYF. The CDR3 nucleotides read TGCGCCAGCAGCTCCTTAGCTCTAGCGGACCTCACAGATACGCAGTATTTT.

The chain combines TRBV7-2 with TRBJ2-3; TRBD2 matches at 9 bases. Germline CDR1 is SGHTA and CDR2 is FQGNSA. This CDR3 comprises 18 residues. Losses at the gene ends were 2 bases for V and 0 bases for J; bases not matched to a gene: 9. The CDR3 nucleotides read TGTGCCAGCAGCTTACTTTGGCGGGAGGGCCGAAGCACAGATACGCAGTATTTT. Translation gives CASSLLWREGRSTDTQYF.

The gene calls are TRBV6-1 and TRBJ2-5; D is undetermined. Germline lookup yields CDR1 MNHNS and CDR2 SASEGT. V gave up 0 bases and J gave up 3 bases, with 14 bases separating them. The CDR3 spans 16 residues. In DNA form, the CDR3 reads TGTGCCAGCAGTGAAGCGGTTTTTAGGAGTGAAGAGACCCAGTACTTC. Translation: CASSEAVFRSEETQYF.

The rearrangement links TRBV2 to TRBJ1-6; D remains ambiguous. Trimming removed 4 bases at V and 8 bases at J, with 12 bases between. CDR1 is SNHLY, CDR2 FYNNEI, per germline. The CDR3 extends over 14 amino acids. CDR3 coding DNA: TGTGCCAGCAGTGTCGGGCAGAAGGATTCACCCCTCCACTTT. This codes for CASSVGQKDSPLHF.

In its sample, this clone was seen once. The V and J genes are TRBV5-4 and TRBJ2-3, with 14 nucleotides matching TRBD2. J was trimmed by 6 bases and V by 5 bases; bases with no gene match: 8. The CDR3 contains 16 residues. CDR1 is SGHNT and CDR2 is YYREEE in the germline V gene (reference sequence). The CDR3: CASRPGTSGSADTQYF. CDR3 bases: TGTGCCAGCAGACCAGGGACTAGCGGGAGCGCGGATACGCAGTATTTT.

This clone was picked up one time. V gene TRBV4-1 combines with J gene TRBJ1-4; D remains ambiguous. The V gene lost 3 bases and the J gene lost 5 bases, with 22 bases spanning the gap. Per germline, CDR1 MGHRA and CDR2 YSYEKL. This CDR3 has 18 residues. CDR3 loop: CASSQGARILGTNEKLFF. DNA of the CDR3: TGCGCCAGCAGCCAGGGCGCCCGGATATTGGGAACGAATGAAAAACTGTTTTTT.